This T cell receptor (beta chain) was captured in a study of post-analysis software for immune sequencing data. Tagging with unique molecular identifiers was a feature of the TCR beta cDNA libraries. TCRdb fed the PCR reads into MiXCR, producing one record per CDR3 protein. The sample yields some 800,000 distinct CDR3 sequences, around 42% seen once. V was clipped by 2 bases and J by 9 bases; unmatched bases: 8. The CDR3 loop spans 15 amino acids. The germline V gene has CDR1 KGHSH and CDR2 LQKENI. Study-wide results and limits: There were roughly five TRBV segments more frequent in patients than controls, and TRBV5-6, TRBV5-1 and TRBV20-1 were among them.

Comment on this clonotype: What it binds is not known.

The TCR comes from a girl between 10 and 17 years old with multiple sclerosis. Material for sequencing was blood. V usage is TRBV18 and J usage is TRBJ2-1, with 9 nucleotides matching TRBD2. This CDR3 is CASSPTSGLGLEQFF. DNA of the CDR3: TGTGCCAGCTCACCAACTAGCGGGTTAGGGCTTGAGCAGTTCTTC. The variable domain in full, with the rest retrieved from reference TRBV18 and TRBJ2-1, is NAGVMQNPRHLVRRRGQEARLRCSPMKGHSHVYWYRQLPEEGLKFMVYLQKENIIDESGMPKERFSAEFPKEGPSILRIQQVVRGDSAAYFCASSPTSGLGLEQFFGPGTRLTVL.